This TCR beta chain was obtained from a study of somatic mutations in cytotoxic T cells in rheumatoid arthritis. Study summary: Flow cytometric sorting isolated some V beta antibody-stained T-cell populations at nearly 100% purity, and among them were V beta1+ cells that underwent TCRB sequencing. Study results and caveats: Among patients with rheumatoid arthritis, but not healthy controls, CD8+ clonality increased with age. Of approximately 70 patients, under 10 had a largest CD8+ clone that exceeded 20% of CD8+ cells.

Sequencing was performed with immunoSEQ multiplex PCR; in TCRdb, only in-frame clones are kept and a portion is missing. The sample comprises 2,500 to 3,500 clones, around four fifths of which are singletons, and roughly 13% rests with the top ten. Regarding this clone: What it recognizes is unknown. Sequence at one end of the junction differs from germline and may be a read error.

The CDR3 length is 14 residues. The receptor was derived from a woman in her forties or fifties with rheumatoid arthritis. This rearrangement joins TRBV5-3 to TRBJ1-4, with D hard to call. TRBV5-3 is assigned to the ORF class and has an uncertain function. Source material: CD8+ T cells sorted from blood. Here the CDR3 DNA reads TGTGCCAGCAGCTTCGGACTCTTTAATGAAAAACTGTTTTTT. Residues: CASSFGLFNEKLFF.